Listed below are T cell receptor beta chains from one sample, sequenced in a study of a mutant IDH1 vaccine in newly diagnosed glioma. Using immunoSEQ multiplex PCR, the repertoire was profiled, and TCRdb retains in-frame clones only, with some absent. The sample has approximately 70,000 clones, 79% seen once; the top ten hold roughly 8%. The sequencing here drew on PBMCs, taken from a glioma patient treated with radiotherapy, temozolomide or both. These TCRs come from a man aged 50 to 60 with glioma. Each CDR3 is given with its conserved first and last residue. D genes are given only for firm matches. Some rows mark clone size as missing; the rest say once, few, many or name a class of expanded clone.

d_gene: NA
v_gene: TRBV5-1
abundance: NA
j_gene: TRBJ2-3
CDR3nt: TGCGCCAGCAGCTTAACAGATACGCAGTATTTT
CDR3aa: CASSLTDTQYF

d_gene: NA
v_gene: TRBV20-1
abundance: NA
j_gene: TRBJ2-5
CDR3nt: TGCAGTGCTAGGAGCCAAGAGACCCAGTACTTC
CDR3aa: CSARSQETQYF

d_gene: NA
v_gene: TRBV29-1
abundance: NA
j_gene: TRBJ1-2
CDR3nt: TGCAGCGTTGTCCCCCGGGGGATTAACTATGGCTACACCTTC
CDR3aa: CSVVPRGINYGYTF

d_gene: NA
v_gene: TRBV7-9
abundance: medium-sized
j_gene: TRBJ1-2
CDR3nt: TGTGCCAGCAGCTTAGAGGGTAGGAGCTACACCTTC
CDR3aa: CASSLEGRSYTF

d_gene: TRBD2
v_gene: TRBV28
abundance: NA
j_gene: TRBJ2-7
CDR3nt: TGTGCCAGCAGATATGGGGCAGGGAGGGCAGACGAGCAGTACTTC
CDR3aa: CASRYGAGRADEQYF

d_gene: TRBD1
v_gene: TRBV28
abundance: NA
j_gene: TRBJ1-4
CDR3nt: TGTGCCAGCAGCCCCTCCCGGACAGGAACTAATGAAAAACTGTTTTTT
CDR3aa: CASSPSRTGTNEKLFF

d_gene: NA
v_gene: TRBV4-2
abundance: NA
j_gene: TRBJ2-2
CDR3nt: TGTGCCAGCAGCCAAGATGGAACCACCGGGGAGCTGTTTTTT
CDR3aa: CASSQDGTTGELFF

d_gene: TRBD1
v_gene: TRBV6-5
abundance: NA
j_gene: TRBJ1-3
CDR3nt: TGTGCCAGCTCGGGGACAGCTGGAAACACCATATATTTT
CDR3aa: CASSGTAGNTIYF

d_gene: NA
v_gene: TRBV4-1
abundance: NA
j_gene: TRBJ2-7
CDR3nt: TGCGCCAGCAGCCAACTAGGCTCCCGCGAGCAGTACTTC
CDR3aa: CASSQLGSREQYF

d_gene: NA
v_gene: TRBV2
abundance: NA
j_gene: TRBJ1-1
CDR3nt: TGTGCCAGCAGACAGGGAGGCACTGAAGCTTTCTTT
CDR3aa: CASRQGGTEAFF

d_gene: TRBD1
v_gene: TRBV4-1
abundance: medium-sized
j_gene: TRBJ1-2
CDR3nt: TGCGCCAGCAGCCAAACAGGGGTAGGCTACACCTTC
CDR3aa: CASSQTGVGYTF

d_gene: NA
v_gene: TRBV7-9
abundance: once
j_gene: TRBJ2-7
CDR3nt: TGTGCCAGCAGCTCCGGGACGGGGGTTGACGAGCAGTACTTC
CDR3aa: CASSSGTGVDEQYF

d_gene: TRBD1
v_gene: TRBV5-6
abundance: NA
j_gene: TRBJ1-1
CDR3nt: TGTGCCAGCAGCTTTCAGGACAGGGGTACTGAAGCTTTCTTT
CDR3aa: CASSFQDRGTEAFF

d_gene: NA
v_gene: TRBV4-1
abundance: NA
j_gene: TRBJ2-5
CDR3nt: TGCGCCAGCAGCCAAGATGGAGGGAGAGAGACCCAGTACTTC
CDR3aa: CASSQDGGRETQYF

d_gene: TRBD1
v_gene: TRBV27
abundance: few
j_gene: TRBJ2-2
CDR3nt: TGTGCCAGCAGTTTACCGGGACAGGGGGCTACCGGGGAGCTGTTTTTT
CDR3aa: CASSLPGQGATGELFF

d_gene: NA
v_gene: TRBV10-3
abundance: NA
j_gene: TRBJ2-2
CDR3nt: TGTGCCATCAGACCAACCGGGGCCATTACCGGGGAGCTGTTTTTT
CDR3aa: CAIRPTGAITGELFF

d_gene: TRBD2
v_gene: TRBV7-9
abundance: NA
j_gene: TRBJ2-2
CDR3nt: TGTGCCAGCAGCTTAGCAGCGGCAGCGGGATACGGGGAGCTGTTTTTT
CDR3aa: CASSLAAAAGYGELFF

d_gene: NA
v_gene: TRBV6-5
abundance: NA
j_gene: TRBJ1-6
CDR3nt: TGTGCCAGCAGCTCCCGGGGAAGAAGAAATTCACCCCTCCACTTT
CDR3aa: CASSSRGRRNSPLHF

d_gene: TRBD1
v_gene: TRBV2
abundance: NA
j_gene: TRBJ1-5
CDR3nt: TGTGCCAGCACCAGCGACAGGGACGATGAACAGCCCCAGCATTTT
CDR3aa: CASTSDRDDEQPQHF

d_gene: NA
v_gene: TRBV5-4
abundance: NA
j_gene: TRBJ2-7
CDR3nt: TGTGCCAGCAGCTTGGACAGGTACGAGCAGTACTTC
CDR3aa: CASSLDRYEQYF

d_gene: NA
v_gene: TRBV6-1
abundance: once
j_gene: TRBJ1-5
CDR3nt: TGTGCCAGCAGTGAATGGGATTCTAGCAATCAGCCCCAGCATTTT
CDR3aa: CASSEWDSSNQPQHF

d_gene: TRBD2
v_gene: TRBV5-1
abundance: NA
j_gene: TRBJ2-5
CDR3nt: TGCGCCAGCAGCCTTTGGGGAGGGCAGCGCCAAGAGACCCAGTACTTC
CDR3aa: CASSLWGGQRQETQYF

d_gene: TRBD2
v_gene: TRBV29-1
abundance: NA
j_gene: TRBJ2-5
CDR3nt: TGCAGCGTTGCGGCGGGGGTCCAAGAGACCCAGTACTTC
CDR3aa: CSVAAGVQETQYF

d_gene: NA
v_gene: TRBV6-1
abundance: NA
j_gene: TRBJ1-2
CDR3nt: TGTGCCAGCAGTGAGGGTACCTATGGCTACACCTTC
CDR3aa: CASSEGTYGYTF

d_gene: TRBD1
v_gene: TRBV11-2
abundance: NA
j_gene: TRBJ2-1
CDR3nt: TGTGCCAGCAGCCCACTCGGGGACAGGGACCACAATGAGCAGTTCTTC
CDR3aa: CASSPLGDRDHNEQFF

d_gene: NA
v_gene: TRBV2
abundance: NA
j_gene: TRBJ1-4
CDR3nt: TGTGCCAGCAGTGAAACTAATGAAAAACTGTTTTTT
CDR3aa: CASSETNEKLFF

d_gene: TRBD1
v_gene: TRBV4-1
abundance: NA
j_gene: TRBJ1-5
CDR3nt: TGCGCCAGCAGCCAAGGTTCGGGACAGCGGGGCCAGCCCCAGCATTTT
CDR3aa: CASSQGSGQRGQPQHF

d_gene: NA
v_gene: TRBV5-1
abundance: NA
j_gene: TRBJ1-3
CDR3nt: TGCGCCAGCAGGGATTACACGAGCTCTGGAAACACCATATATTTT
CDR3aa: CASRDYTSSGNTIYF

d_gene: NA
v_gene: TRBV7-9
abundance: NA
j_gene: TRBJ1-6
CDR3nt: TGTGCCAGCAGCTTAGACATGGGCAGCTCACCCCTCCACTTT
CDR3aa: CASSLDMGSSPLHF

d_gene: NA
v_gene: TRBV7-2
abundance: NA
j_gene: TRBJ1-1
CDR3nt: TGTGCCAGCAGCTTGAGAACTGAAGCTTTCTTT
CDR3aa: CASSLRTEAFF

d_gene: TRBD1
v_gene: TRBV29-1
abundance: NA
j_gene: TRBJ2-7
CDR3nt: TGCAGCGCACGACAGGGATCCTACGAGCAGTACTTC
CDR3aa: CSARQGSYEQYF

d_gene: NA
v_gene: TRBV4-1
abundance: NA
j_gene: TRBJ2-5
CDR3nt: TGCGCCAGCAGCCGAGGGGCCCAAGAGACCCAGTACTTC
CDR3aa: CASSRGAQETQYF

d_gene: NA
v_gene: TRBV30
abundance: NA
j_gene: TRBJ1-6
CDR3nt: TGTGCCTGGAGTGCGACAAGGGTAGGCTCACCCCTCCACTTT
CDR3aa: CAWSATRVGSPLHF

d_gene: NA
v_gene: TRBV5-1
abundance: NA
j_gene: TRBJ1-1
CDR3nt: TGCGCCAGCAGCTTGGGGGGGGGCCTCATAGCATACACTGAAGCTTTCTTT
CDR3aa: CASSLGGGLIAYTEAFF

d_gene: NA
v_gene: TRBV27
abundance: NA
j_gene: TRBJ1-1
CDR3nt: TGTGCCAGCAGGGATACAGGGAACACTGAAGCTTTCTTT
CDR3aa: CASRDTGNTEAFF

d_gene: NA
v_gene: TRBV4-2
abundance: NA
j_gene: TRBJ2-1
CDR3nt: TGTGCCAGCAGCCCCCTAGGGGATTTTTCCTACAATGAGCAGTTCTTC
CDR3aa: CASSPLGDFSYNEQFF

d_gene: TRBD1
v_gene: TRBV7-3
abundance: NA
j_gene: TRBJ1-5
CDR3nt: TGTGCCAGCAGCTTAGGAGGGGGCCCGAATCAGCCCCAGCATTTT
CDR3aa: CASSLGGGPNQPQHF

d_gene: NA
v_gene: TRBV5-1
abundance: NA
j_gene: TRBJ1-2
CDR3nt: TGCGCCAGCAGCTCCGGACAGACTTATGGCTACACCTTC
CDR3aa: CASSSGQTYGYTF

d_gene: TRBD1
v_gene: TRBV10-1
abundance: NA
j_gene: TRBJ2-7
CDR3nt: TGCGCCAGCAGTGAGAGACAGGGCTACGAGCAGTACTTC
CDR3aa: CASSERQGYEQYF

d_gene: TRBD1
v_gene: TRBV5-6
abundance: once
j_gene: TRBJ1-3
CDR3nt: TGTGCCAGCAGCTTTTCGTTTTGGGGCCGGGACAGTGTGCGGAACACCATATATTTT
CDR3aa: CASSFSFWGRDSVRNTIYF

d_gene: NA
v_gene: TRBV4-1
abundance: NA
j_gene: TRBJ2-3
CDR3nt: TGCGCCAGCAGCCCCCAGGGGGGAATTTCTGGGAGCACAGATACGCAGTATTTT
CDR3aa: CASSPQGGISGSTDTQYF

d_gene: NA
v_gene: TRBV5-4
abundance: NA
j_gene: TRBJ1-1
CDR3nt: TGTGCCAGCAGCCCATCCGGAGGGGAGGTGGGGGCGTGGGCTTTCTTT
CDR3aa: CASSPSGGEVGAWAFF

d_gene: NA
v_gene: TRBV28
abundance: NA
j_gene: TRBJ1-1
CDR3nt: TGTGCCAGCAGTTTAAGACAGTTGGGCACTGAAGCTTTCTTT
CDR3aa: CASSLRQLGTEAFF

d_gene: NA
v_gene: TRBV30
abundance: NA
j_gene: TRBJ1-5
CDR3nt: TGTGCCTGGGGGACGGGGCCTAATCAGCCCCAGCATTTT
CDR3aa: CAWGTGPNQPQHF

d_gene: NA
v_gene: TRBV6-1
abundance: NA
j_gene: TRBJ2-7
CDR3nt: TGTGCCAGCGGAGGGGCGGTCGACGAGCAGTACTTC
CDR3aa: CASGGAVDEQYF

d_gene: NA
v_gene: TRBV2
abundance: NA
j_gene: TRBJ2-3
CDR3nt: TGTGCCAGCGGGTGGGGCCGCACAGATACGCAGTATTTT
CDR3aa: CASGWGRTDTQYF

d_gene: NA
v_gene: TRBV29-1
abundance: few
j_gene: TRBJ2-3
CDR3nt: TGCAGCGTTGTACTATCTAGCACAGATACGCAGTATTTT
CDR3aa: CSVVLSSTDTQYF

d_gene: TRBD1
v_gene: TRBV28
abundance: NA
j_gene: TRBJ1-2
CDR3nt: TGTGCCAGCAGTTCCCAGGGGGGGGCGGACTATGGCTACACCTTC
CDR3aa: CASSSQGGADYGYTF

d_gene: NA
v_gene: TRBV29-1
abundance: NA
j_gene: TRBJ2-2
CDR3nt: TGCAGCGTTAGCACGGCAGGGGTAACCGGGGAGCTGTTTTTT
CDR3aa: CSVSTAGVTGELFF

d_gene: NA
v_gene: TRBV30
abundance: NA
j_gene: TRBJ1-2
CDR3nt: TGTGCCTGGAGTCACAAGAACTATGGCTACACCTTC
CDR3aa: CAWSHKNYGYTF

d_gene: NA
v_gene: TRBV6-6
abundance: NA
j_gene: TRBJ1-1
CDR3nt: TGTGCCAGCAGTTACTCGCAGAACACTGAAGCTTTCTTT
CDR3aa: CASSYSQNTEAFF

d_gene: TRBD1
v_gene: TRBV27
abundance: NA
j_gene: TRBJ2-7
CDR3nt: TGTGCCAGCAGTCGAGGACAGGGGGGGAAGTCGGAGTACTTC
CDR3aa: CASSRGQGGKSEYF

d_gene: NA
v_gene: TRBV28
abundance: NA
j_gene: TRBJ1-4
CDR3nt: TGTGCCAGCAATACGCCGGACGCTGAAAAACTGTTTTTT
CDR3aa: CASNTPDAEKLFF

d_gene: NA
v_gene: TRBV10-3
abundance: NA
j_gene: TRBJ1-5
CDR3nt: TGTGCCATCAGTGATTCCATGGGGGGAACGGATCAGCCCCAGCATTTT
CDR3aa: CAISDSMGGTDQPQHF

d_gene: NA
v_gene: TRBV7-9
abundance: NA
j_gene: TRBJ2-2
CDR3nt: TGTGCCAGCGAAGTAGGCACGAACACCGGGGAGCTGTTTTTT
CDR3aa: CASEVGTNTGELFF

d_gene: NA
v_gene: TRBV4-3
abundance: NA
j_gene: TRBJ2-7
CDR3nt: TGCGCCAGCAGCCAAGTTCTCGCGGCCTACGAGCAGTACTTC
CDR3aa: CASSQVLAAYEQYF

d_gene: NA
v_gene: TRBV30
abundance: NA
j_gene: TRBJ2-7
CDR3nt: TGTGCCTGGAGTGCCTTTACAGGGGACTTCCTAGACGGGAGCTCCTACGAGCAGTACTTC
CDR3aa: CAWSAFTGDFLDGSSYEQYF

d_gene: TRBD1
v_gene: TRBV6-1
abundance: NA
j_gene: TRBJ2-3
CDR3nt: TGTGCCAGCAGTTCCGGACAGGGGGGGGCAGATACGCAGTATTTT
CDR3aa: CASSSGQGGADTQYF